A selection of T cell receptor beta chains follows, all from one sample in a study of blood T cell repertoires in COVID-19. Only in-frame clones appear in the TCRdb table, and some are missing; sequencing was by immunoSEQ multiplex PCR. The sample lists under 70,000 clones, around nine tenths occurring once. The source material was peripheral blood. The receptor set was obtained from a man at least 80 years old with acute or convalescent COVID-19. The CDR3 runs from the conserved cysteine through the conserved F or W. D genes are given only for firm matches. The size field is filled for only some rows; it gives once, few, many or a size class.

CDR3 protein	CDR3 DNA	V gene	J gene	D gene	clone size
CASSTSGTSGNEQFF	TGTGCCAGCAGCACTTCCGGGACTAGCGGTAATGAGCAGTTCTTC	TRBV6-6	TRBJ2-1	TRBD2	once
CAWSEGRIYGYTF	TGTGCCTGGAGTGAGGGGCGGATCTATGGCTACACCTTC	TRBV30	TRBJ1-2	NA	once
CSARGQGMGETQYF	TGCAGCGCCCGAGGACAGGGAATGGGGGAGACCCAGTACTTC	TRBV29-1	TRBJ2-5	TRBD1	once
CASRETGLSTYEQYF	TGTGCCAGTAGGGAGACAGGGTTAAGCACCTACGAGCAGTACTTC	TRBV19	TRBJ2-7	TRBD1	NA
CASSLDGRPGDTEAFF	TGCGCCAGCAGCTTGGATGGGCGCCCCGGGGACACTGAAGCTTTCTTT	TRBV5-1	TRBJ1-1	NA	NA
CASTPGGPSYEQYF	TGTGCCAGCACCCCGGGGGGACCCTCCTACGAGCAGTACTTC	TRBV28	TRBJ2-7	TRBD2	NA
CASSSLAGWSSNVLTF	TGTGCCAGCAGCTCTCTCGCAGGGTGGTCGTCCAACGTCCTGACTTTC	TRBV5-4	TRBJ2-6	NA	NA
CASSHRTGLWEQFF	TGCGCCAGCAGCCACAGGACAGGGTTGTGGGAGCAGTTCTTC	TRBV4-1	TRBJ2-1	TRBD1	NA
CASGTGSYEQYF	TGTGCCAGCGGGACAGGGTCGTACGAGCAGTACTTC	TRBV12-3/TRBV12-4	TRBJ2-7	TRBD1	NA
CASTIGVDETQYF	TGCGCCAGCACGATAGGGGTCGACGAGACCCAGTACTTC	TRBV5-1	TRBJ2-5	NA	once
CATRTSRGTDTQYF	TGTGCCACCCGGACTTCACGGGGCACAGATACGCAGTATTTT	TRBV6-4	TRBJ2-3	NA	NA
CASSPSLAGGLETQYF	TGTGCCAGCTCACCCTCCCTAGCGGGGGGGCTGGAGACCCAGTACTTC	TRBV18	TRBJ2-5	TRBD2	NA
CASSYSSPGTANTGELFF	TGCGCCAGCAGCTATTCATCTCCCGGGACTGCGAACACCGGGGAGCTGTTTTTT	TRBV5-1	TRBJ2-2	NA	NA
CASSLAGSGSGNTIYF	TGCGCCAGCAGCTTGGCAGGGTCTGGGTCTGGAAACACCATATATTTT	TRBV5-1	TRBJ1-3	NA	NA
CASSLEAGWDQPQHF	TGTGCCAGCAGCTTGGAGGCCGGGTGGGATCAGCCCCAGCATTTT	TRBV5-5	TRBJ1-5	NA	NA
CASSTAGQGSTEAFF	TGTGCCAGCAGTACGGCCGGACAGGGAAGCACTGAAGCTTTCTTT	TRBV6-5	TRBJ1-1	TRBD1	NA
CASSLNTEYGYTF	TGCGCCAGCAGCTTGAACACAGAATATGGCTACACCTTC	TRBV5-1	TRBJ1-2	NA	NA
CASRPGGMGEKLFF	TGTGCCAGCAGACCAGGGGGGATGGGGGAAAAACTGTTTTTT	TRBV6-5	TRBJ1-4	TRBD1	NA
CASSDGTGPEKLFF	TGTGCCAGCAGTGACGGGACAGGACCCGAAAAACTGTTTTTT	TRBV6-1	TRBJ1-4	TRBD1	NA
CASSLETGIGEQYF	TGTGCCAGCAGCTTGGAGACAGGGATTGGCGAGCAGTACTTC	TRBV5-4	TRBJ2-7	TRBD1	NA
CASRNSGGSGNTIYF	TGTGCCAGCAGGAACTCAGGGGGCTCTGGAAACACCATATATTTT	TRBV6-5	TRBJ1-3	TRBD1	NA
CASRRTNGQPQHF	TGTGCCAGCAGGCGAACGAATGGTCAGCCCCAGCATTTT	TRBV12-3/TRBV12-4	TRBJ1-5	NA	NA
CASRSRGNQPQHF	TGTGCCAGCAGGTCCAGGGGTAATCAGCCCCAGCATTTT	TRBV12-3/TRBV12-4	TRBJ1-5	NA	few
CASSKVSHRHNQPQHF	TGTGCCAGCAGCAAAGTCTCCCACAGACACAATCAGCCCCAGCATTTT	TRBV21-1	TRBJ1-5	NA	NA
CASRRDSNNDIQYF	TGTGCCAGCAGGCGGGACAGTAATAATGACATTCAGTACTTC	TRBV5-5	TRBJ2-4	NA	NA
CASSSDRVTGQPQHF	TGTGCCAGCAGCTCCGACAGGGTGACAGGGCAGCCCCAGCATTTT	TRBV5-4	TRBJ1-5	TRBD1	NA
CASSLSALRQGSATQYF	TGTGCCAGCAGTTTATCCGCCCTGAGACAGGGGTCAGCTACGCAGTATTTT	TRBV28	TRBJ2-3	TRBD1	NA
CAWGGEGNTEAFF	TGTGCCTGGGGGGGGGAGGGGAACACTGAAGCTTTCTTT	TRBV30	TRBJ1-1	NA	NA
CASSLRAGLSGGAYEQYF	TGTGCCAGCAGCTTAAGGGCGGGACTTAGCGGGGGGGCATACGAGCAGTACTTC	TRBV7-8	TRBJ2-7	TRBD2	NA
CASSRGGRGTDTQYF	TGCGCCAGCAGCCGCGGGGGGCGAGGCACAGATACGCAGTATTTT	TRBV5-1	TRBJ2-3	TRBD2	NA
CATSTPRGGGRTDTQYF	TGTGCCACCAGCACTCCTCGGGGCGGGGGGCGCACAGATACGCAGTATTTT	TRBV15	TRBJ2-3	TRBD2	NA
CASTRQGEQFF	TGTGCCAGCACCAGGCAGGGGGAGCAGTTCTTC	TRBV28	TRBJ2-1	NA	once
CASSANSYEQYF	TGTGCCAGCAGCGCCAACAGCTACGAGCAGTACTTC	TRBV7-2	TRBJ2-7	NA	NA
CASTRQGATEAFF	TGTGCCAGCACCCGACAGGGTGCGACTGAAGCTTTCTTT	TRBV12-3/TRBV12-4	TRBJ1-1	TRBD1	NA
CASSPYGQGAYEQYF	TGTGCCAGCAGCCCGTATGGACAGGGGGCCTACGAGCAGTACTTC	TRBV5-6	TRBJ2-7	TRBD1	NA
CASSPGTGNEKLFF	TGTGCCAGCAGCCCCGGGACAGGGAATGAAAAACTGTTTTTT	TRBV3-1/TRBV3-2	TRBJ1-4	TRBD1	NA
CATSTYDRVVSPLHF	TGTGCCACCAGCACGTACGACAGGGTTGTCTCACCCCTCCACTTT	TRBV15	TRBJ1-6	TRBD1	NA
CASRGNLGQAHEKLFF	TGTGCCAGTAGGGGCAACCTGGGACAGGCTCATGAAAAACTGTTTTTT	TRBV19	TRBJ1-4	TRBD1	NA
CASSSLAGTGGSNQPQHF	TGTGCCAGCAGTTCCTTAGCCGGGACAGGGGGTTCCAATCAGCCCCAGCATTTT	TRBV27	TRBJ1-5	TRBD1	NA
CAISEGQGPYEQYF	TGTGCCATCAGTGAGGGACAGGGCCCATACGAGCAGTACTTC	TRBV10-3	TRBJ2-7	TRBD1	NA
CASRFRTSGGRSSYNEQFF	TGTGCAAGTCGCTTTCGGACTAGCGGGGGGCGTAGCTCCTACAATGAGCAGTTCTTC	TRBV12-2	TRBJ2-1	NA	once
CASRLAGTGGLRAEAFF	TGTGCCAGTAGGTTAGCCGGGACAGGGGGCTTGCGAGCTGAAGCTTTCTTT	TRBV19	TRBJ1-1	TRBD1	NA